This entry lists 11 T cell receptor beta chains sequenced from one sample in a study of T cell responses to AZD1222 COVID-19 vaccine. Some clones are missing from TCRdb's copy, which holds only in-frame ones; the method was immunoSEQ multiplex PCR. Of just under 85,000 clones detected, approximately 85% appear once; the ten largest clones hold 8.7%. The sample consisted of peripheral blood, taken on day 0 of AZD1222 vaccination. These receptors were obtained from an adult in good health.

V gene TRBV5-4 combines with J gene TRBJ1-2, with 8 bases matching TRBD1. Germline V gene sequence: CDR1 SGHNT, CDR2 YYREEE (reference sequence). With V trimmed by 3 bases and J by 8 bases, 6 bases remained unmatched. This CDR3 comprises 13 residues. The CDR3 region is CASSWGAGGGYTF. The CDR3 region has the DNA TGTGCCAGCAGCTGGGGGGCAGGGGGCGGCTACACCTTC.

V gene TRBV28 combines with J gene TRBJ2-1; 15 bases agree with TRBD2. Germline CDR1 is MDHEN and CDR2 is SYDVKM. The CDR3 contains 17 residues. After removal of 6 bases from V and 3 bases from J, the junction contained 6 bases not matched to a gene. As DNA, the CDR3 is TGTGCCAGCAGCCCCTCGGGACTAGCGGGAGGCTACAATGAGCAGTTCTTC. Translating gives CASSPSGLAGGYNEQFF.

The V call is TRBV10-3, the J call TRBJ1-3, with TRBD1 matching over 10 bases. With 4 bases clipped from V and 4 bases from J, the junction kept 4 bases outside the gene matches. This CDR3 is 15 amino acids long. The V gene's germline CDR1 is ENHRY and CDR2 SYGVKD. Here the CDR3 DNA reads TGTGCCATCAGTGGGGGGACAGGGGAAGGAAACACCATATATTTT. It encodes CAISGGTGEGNTIYF.

This clone showed up just once. The rearrangement links TRBV18 to TRBJ1-1; D ambiguous. Germline V lookup: CDR1 KGHSH, CDR2 LQKENI. The CDR3 contains 14 residues. Trimming took off 2 bases at V and 1 base at J, with 8 bases between the two ends. CDR3 sequence reads: CASSPGFGNTEAFF. The CDR3 DNA reads TGTGCCAGCTCACCAGGGTTCGGGAACACTGAAGCTTTCTTT.

The V gene is TRBV7-2, the J gene TRBJ2-5; 7 bases line up with TRBD1. The germline gives CDR1 SGHTA, CDR2 FQGNSA. There are 14 residues in the CDR3. Losses at the gene ends were 4 bases for V and 5 bases for J; bases not matched to a gene: 7. CDR3 residues: CASSSPKQGETQYF. DNA of the CDR3: TGTGCCAGCAGCTCCCCCAAACAGGGGGAGACCCAGTACTTC.

The genes are TRBV6-2 or TRBV6-3 and TRBJ1-5; tentatively, D is TRBD1 (5 bases). V gave up 6 bases and J gave up 0 bases, with 15 bases separating them. Per germline, CDR1 MNHEY and CDR2 SVGEGT. This CDR3 region has 16 residues. The DNA of the CDR3 is TGTGCCAGCAGCGCCGCGGGGGGATATAGCAATCAGCCCCAGCATTTT. Translating it yields CASSAAGGYSNQPQHF.

V is TRBV28 and J is TRBJ2-2, with D perhaps given as TRBD1 or TRBD2 (5 bases each). V was shortened by 7 bases and J by 7 bases, with 16 bases between the two germline ends. The V gene's germline CDR1 is MDHEN and CDR2 SYDVKM. The CDR3 is 14 residues long. The CDR3 DNA follows: TGTGCCAGCACCCCAGGGTGGGACGGCGGGGAGCTGTTTTTT. Residues: CASTPGWDGGELFF.

The chain uses TRBV5-6 and TRBJ2-5; 10 nucleotides agree with TRBD1. CDR1 SGHDT and CDR2 YYEEEE come from the germline V gene. This CDR3 has 15 residues. With V trimmed by 4 bases and J by 5 bases, 8 bases remained unmatched. CDR3 nucleotide sequence: TGTGCCAGCAGCCCTGACAGGGGGCGGTGGGAGACCCAGTACTTC. Its translation is CASSPDRGRWETQYF.

The gene calls are TRBV4-1 and TRBJ2-2, with 11 bases aligning to TRBD2. Per the germline V gene, CDR1 is MGHRA and CDR2 is YSYEKL. The CDR3 is made up of 14 amino acids. Unmatched junction bases numbered 1, after V lost 4 bases and J lost 6 bases. This chain's CDR3 is CASSLAGGPGELFF. CDR3 coding DNA: TGCGCCAGCAGCCTAGCGGGGGGGCCCGGGGAGCTGTTTTTT.

V gene TRBV27 combines with J gene TRBJ1-5, with a weak D call TRBD1 (6 bases). There are 14 residues in the CDR3. Germline CDR1 is MNHEY and CDR2 is SMNVEV (reference sequence). The V end was cut by 6 bases, the J end by 6 bases, with 15 bases between. CDR3 coding DNA: TGTGCCAGCAGGAAAGGGGGGTCGGGTCAGCCCCAGCATTTT. Translation gives CASRKGGSGQPQHF.

The rearrangement uses TRBV2 and TRBJ2-3; 11 positions match TRBD2. The CDR3 runs 16 residues. Germline V gene sequence: CDR1 SNHLY, CDR2 FYNNEI. The V gene end was trimmed by 4 bases and the J gene end by 0 bases; junction bases not matched to a gene: 3. In nucleotides, the CDR3 is TGTGCCAGCAGTGGCGGGACTAGCGGTAGCACAGATACGCAGTATTTT. This encodes CASSGGTSGSTDTQYF.